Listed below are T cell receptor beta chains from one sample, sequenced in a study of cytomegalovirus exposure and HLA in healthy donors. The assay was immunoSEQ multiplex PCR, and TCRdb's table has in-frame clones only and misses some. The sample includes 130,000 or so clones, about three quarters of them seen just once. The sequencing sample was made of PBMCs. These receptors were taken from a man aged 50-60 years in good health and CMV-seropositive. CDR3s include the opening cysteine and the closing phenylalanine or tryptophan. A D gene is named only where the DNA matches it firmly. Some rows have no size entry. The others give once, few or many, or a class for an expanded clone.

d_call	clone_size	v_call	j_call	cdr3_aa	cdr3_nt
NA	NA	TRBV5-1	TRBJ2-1	CASSLWGGPNNEQFF	TGCGCCAGCAGCTTGTGGGGGGGCCCCAACAATGAGCAGTTCTTC
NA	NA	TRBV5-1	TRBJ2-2	CASSLSPRESGELFF	TGCGCCAGCAGCTTGTCGCCCCGGGAAAGCGGGGAGCTGTTTTTT
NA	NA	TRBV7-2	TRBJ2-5	CASSFLSEETQYF	TGTGCCAGCAGCTTTTTATCCGAAGAGACCCAGTACTTC
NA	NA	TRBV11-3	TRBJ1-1	CASSPGGGRNTEAFF	TGTGCCAGCAGCCCAGGCGGGGGGAGGAACACTGAAGCTTTCTTT
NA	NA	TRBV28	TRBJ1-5	CASSLLYQPQHF	TGTGCCAGCAGCCTTTTGTATCAGCCCCAGCATTTT
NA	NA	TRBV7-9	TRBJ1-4	CSSSLDGEKLFF	TGTTCCAGCAGCTTAGACGGTGAAAAACTGTTTTTT
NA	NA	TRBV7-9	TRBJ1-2	CASTWEEGYTF	TGTGCCAGCACCTGGGAGGAGGGCTACACCTTC
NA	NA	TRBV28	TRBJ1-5	CASTGGNQPQHF	TGTGCCAGCACAGGGGGCAATCAGCCCCAGCATTTT
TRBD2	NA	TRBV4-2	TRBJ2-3	CASSQVGSGGQEDTQYF	TGTGCCAGCAGCCAAGTCGGGTCGGGGGGGCAGGAAGATACGCAGTATTTT
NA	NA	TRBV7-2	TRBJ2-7	CASSLARETYEQYF	TGTGCCAGCAGCTTAGCCAGGGAAACCTACGAGCAGTACTTC
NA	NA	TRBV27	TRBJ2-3	CASRRQGSTDTQYF	TGTGCCAGCAGGAGGCAGGGGAGCACAGATACGCAGTATTTT
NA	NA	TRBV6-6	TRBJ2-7	CASTQGPPGGEQYF	TGTGCCAGCACGCAGGGGCCCCCTGGGGGCGAGCAGTACTTC
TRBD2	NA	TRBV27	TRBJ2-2	CASSLSMTSGVTGELFF	TGTGCCAGCAGTTTAAGTATGACTAGCGGGGTAACCGGGGAGCTGTTTTTT
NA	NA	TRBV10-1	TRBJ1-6	CASSAGQGGSPLHF	TGCGCCAGCAGTGCCGGGCAGGGCGGTTCACCCCTCCACTTT
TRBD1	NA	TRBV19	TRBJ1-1	CASSTGQAVNTEAFF	TGTGCCAGTAGTACCGGACAGGCTGTGAACACTGAAGCTTTCTTT
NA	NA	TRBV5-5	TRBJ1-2	CASSLDLARVYGYTF	TGTGCCAGCAGCTTGGACCTCGCCAGGGTTTATGGCTACACCTTC
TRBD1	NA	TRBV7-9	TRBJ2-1	CASSPEVGQGLPEQFF	TGTGCCAGCAGCCCGGAGGTAGGACAGGGCCTACCTGAGCAGTTCTTC
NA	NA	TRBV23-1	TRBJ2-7	CASSQSPLYEQYF	TGCGCCAGCAGTCAATCCCCCCTGTACGAGCAGTACTTC
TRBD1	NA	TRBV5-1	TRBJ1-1	CASSFSGQGNTEAFF	TGCGCCAGCAGCTTTTCGGGACAGGGGAACACTGAAGCTTTCTTT
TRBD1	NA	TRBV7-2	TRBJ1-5	CASSLGTGNANQPQHF	TGTGCCAGCAGCTTAGGGACAGGGAACGCAAATCAGCCCCAGCATTTT
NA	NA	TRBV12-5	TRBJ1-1	CASGDTVMNTEAFF	TGTGCTAGTGGGGATACAGTGATGAACACTGAAGCTTTCTTT
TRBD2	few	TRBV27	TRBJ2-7	CASSFGLAGGPYEQYF	TGTGCCAGCAGTTTCGGCCTAGCGGGGGGCCCCTACGAGCAGTACTTC
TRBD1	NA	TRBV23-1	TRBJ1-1	CASSQPDRGGTEAFF	TGCGCCAGCAGTCAGCCGGACAGGGGTGGCACTGAAGCTTTCTTT
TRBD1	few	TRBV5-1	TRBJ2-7	CARTGQGAREPSYEQYF	TGCGCCAGGACGGGACAGGGGGCTCGGGAGCCCTCCTACGAGCAGTACTTC
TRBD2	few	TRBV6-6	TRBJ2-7	CASSRLAGSYEQYF	TGTGCCAGCAGTAGACTAGCGGGATCCTACGAGCAGTACTTC
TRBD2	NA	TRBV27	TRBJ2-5	CASSLQPPGLGMETQYF	TGTGCCAGCAGTTTACAACCCCCGGGACTAGGGATGGAGACCCAGTACTTC
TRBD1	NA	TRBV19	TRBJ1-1	CASSLGRTGRGSEAFF	TGTGCCAGTAGTCTCGGCAGGACAGGGAGAGGGTCTGAAGCTTTCTTT
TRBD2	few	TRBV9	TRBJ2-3	CASSEETSGGAGTDTQYF	TGTGCCAGCAGTGAGGAGACTAGCGGGGGGGCGGGCACAGATACGCAGTATTTT
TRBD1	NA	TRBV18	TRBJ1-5	CASSPDRGSNQPQHF	TGTGCCAGCTCACCCGACAGGGGAAGCAATCAGCCCCAGCATTTT
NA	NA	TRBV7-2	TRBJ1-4	CASSLQGRTNEKLFF	TGTGCCAGCAGCTTACAGGGCAGAACTAATGAAAAACTGTTTTTT
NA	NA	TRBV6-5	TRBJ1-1	CASSRQSWTTPEAFF	TGTGCCAGCAGTAGACAGTCGTGGACGACCCCTGAAGCTTTCTTT
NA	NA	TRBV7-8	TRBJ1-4	CASSLASTNEKLFF	TGTGCCAGCAGCTTAGCCTCAACTAATGAAAAACTGTTTTTT
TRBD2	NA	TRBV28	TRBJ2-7	CASKGTSGAYEQYF	TGTGCCAGCAAAGGGACTAGCGGAGCCTACGAGCAGTACTTC
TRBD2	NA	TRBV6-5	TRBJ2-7	CASSGAGVPYEQYF	TGTGCCAGCAGCGGAGCGGGAGTGCCCTACGAGCAGTACTTC
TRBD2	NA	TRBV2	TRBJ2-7	CASSEAGAGSVEQYF	TGTGCCAGCAGTGAAGCTGGAGCGGGGTCCGTCGAGCAGTACTTC
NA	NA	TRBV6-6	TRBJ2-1	CASSSTSWNEQFF	TGTGCCAGCAGCTCCACTTCATGGAATGAGCAGTTCTTC
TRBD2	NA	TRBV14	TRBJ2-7	CASSQGASGGYEQYF	TGTGCCAGCAGCCAAGGGGCTAGCGGGGGGTACGAGCAGTACTTC
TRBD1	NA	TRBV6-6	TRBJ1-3	CASSYSRGTGDAIYF	TGTGCCAGCAGTTATTCCAGAGGGACAGGGGACGCCATATATTTT
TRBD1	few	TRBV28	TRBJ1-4	CASSLLKGAKEKLFF	TGTGCCAGCAGTTTATTGAAGGGGGCGAAGGAAAAACTGTTTTTT
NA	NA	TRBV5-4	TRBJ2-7	CASSSPSEARGEQYF	TGTGCCAGCAGCTCCCCTAGCGAGGCTAGGGGCGAGCAGTACTTC
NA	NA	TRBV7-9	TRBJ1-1	CASSLVAGWDTEAFF	TGTGCCAGCAGCTTAGTTGCAGGGTGGGACACTGAAGCTTTCTTT
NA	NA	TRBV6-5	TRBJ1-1	CASSYRSRMNTEAFF	TGTGCCAGCAGCTACAGAAGCCGCATGAACACTGAAGCTTTCTTT
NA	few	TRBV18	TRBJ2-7	CASSPGQAGYEQYF	TGTGCCAGCTCACCAGGGCAGGCGGGCTACGAGCAGTACTTC
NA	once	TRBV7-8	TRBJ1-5	CASSPTEDGSNQPQHF	TGTGCCAGCAGCCCGACGGAGGACGGGAGCAATCAGCCCCAGCATTTT
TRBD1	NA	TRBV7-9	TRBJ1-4	CASSFTGTGSATNEKLFF	TGTGCCAGCAGCTTTACCGGGACAGGAAGTGCAACTAATGAAAAACTGTTTTTT
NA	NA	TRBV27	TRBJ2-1	CASSLGEVGNEQFF	TGTGCCAGCAGTTTAGGGGAGGTTGGGAATGAGCAGTTCTTC